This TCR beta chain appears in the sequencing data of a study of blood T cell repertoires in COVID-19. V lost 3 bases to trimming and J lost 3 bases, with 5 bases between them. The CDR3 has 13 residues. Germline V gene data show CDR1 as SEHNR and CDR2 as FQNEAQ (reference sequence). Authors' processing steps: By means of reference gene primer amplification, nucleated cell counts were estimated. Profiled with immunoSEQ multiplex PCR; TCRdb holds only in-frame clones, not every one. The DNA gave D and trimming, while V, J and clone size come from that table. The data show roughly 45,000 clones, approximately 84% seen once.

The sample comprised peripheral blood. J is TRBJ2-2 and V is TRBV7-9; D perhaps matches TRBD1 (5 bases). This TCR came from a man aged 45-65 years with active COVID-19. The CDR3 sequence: CASSFRDTGELFF. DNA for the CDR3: TGTGCCAGCAGCTTCAGGGACACCGGGGAGCTGTTTTTT.